This T cell receptor (beta chain) was profiled in a study of blood T cell repertoires in COVID-19. The trim removed 0 bases at V and 9 bases at J, leaving 5 bases unmatched. CDR1 is LGHNA, CDR2 YSLEER, per germline. The CDR3 covers 14 residues. Sequencing was performed with immunoSEQ multiplex PCR; in TCRdb, only in-frame clones are kept and a portion is missing. The sample lists 300,000 to 400,000 clones; approximately 89% were seen once. The sequence derives from a woman aged 18-35 years who had recovered from COVID-19. Sequencing was done on a sample of peripheral blood. The chain couples TRBV4-3 to TRBJ2-1; 7 nucleotides align to TRBD2. CDR3 coding DNA: TGCGCCAGCAGCCAAGAAGGACTAGGAGGTGAGCAGTTCTTC. This encodes CASSQEGLGGEQFF.